The rows below give T cell receptor beta chains drawn from one sample of a study of CXCR3-negative and CXCR3-positive naive CD8 T cells. TCRdb reworked the 5' RACE reads into one entry per CDR3 protein, no DNA. This sample's table has about 62,000 distinct CDR3 sequences. The sample consisted of naive CXCR3- CD8+ T cells from blood. The receptors stem from a human donor in good health. Some clones in this sample may be carry-over from other donors' samples. Each CDR3 is given with its conserved first and last residue. Only some rows state a clone size, as once, few, many or a class for expanded clones.

CDR3: CASSDREGYTEAFF
J: TRBJ1-1
V: TRBV5-5
size: -

CDR3: CASSVEGQGTYEQYF
J: TRBJ2-7
V: TRBV6-2/TRBV6-3
size: -

CDR3: CASALTGPSYEQYF
J: TRBJ2-7
V: TRBV6-5
size: -

CDR3: CASSLDRETVTDTQYF
J: TRBJ2-3
V: TRBV12-3/TRBV12-4
size: -

CDR3: CATSRTGGPSYEQYF
J: TRBJ2-7
V: TRBV15
size: -

CDR3: CASRVGGLVQETQYF
J: TRBJ2-5
V: TRBV5-1
size: -

CDR3: CASSGHERGGMDTQYF
J: TRBJ2-3
V: TRBV2
size: -

CDR3: CASSFWKGAWGRDTQYF
J: TRBJ2-3
V: TRBV5-6
size: -

CDR3: CSVEDPRYPAKNIQYF
J: TRBJ2-4
V: TRBV29-1
size: -

CDR3: CASLGTVDLLTNTEAFF
J: TRBJ1-1
V: TRBV19
size: -

CDR3: CASSLTGGSAEQYF
J: TRBJ2-7
V: TRBV7-3
size: -

CDR3: CASSQIPAQEQYF
J: TRBJ2-7
V: TRBV4-1
size: -

CDR3: CSVDTQGTYEQYF
J: TRBJ2-7
V: TRBV29-1
size: -

CDR3: CSASLMGLPIHYEQYF
J: TRBJ2-7
V: TRBV20-1
size: -

CDR3: CASSPRLATGELFF
J: TRBJ2-2
V: TRBV7-2
size: -

CDR3: CSARDVFGGYEQYF
J: TRBJ2-7
V: TRBV20-1
size: -

CDR3: CASSPDLDTQYF
J: TRBJ2-3
V: TRBV6-6
size: -

CDR3: CASSPREVEDNEQYF
J: TRBJ2-7
V: TRBV7-8
size: -

CDR3: CASSDGTGGPDTQYF
J: TRBJ2-3
V: TRBV6-4
size: -

CDR3: CASSSRGGTGAADTQYF
J: TRBJ2-3
V: TRBV28
size: -

CDR3: CASSQDQGRIYEQYF
J: TRBJ2-7
V: TRBV4-2
size: -

CDR3: CASSQDHRSSGNTIYF
J: TRBJ1-3
V: TRBV4-3
size: medium-sized

CDR3: CASLNDPRSGGGQPQHF
J: TRBJ1-5
V: TRBV25-1
size: -

CDR3: CSVEFLTSGGNYEQYF
J: TRBJ2-7
V: TRBV29-1
size: -

CDR3: CASSDAPQETQYF
J: TRBJ2-5
V: TRBV6-1
size: -

CDR3: CASRAGEAYEQYF
J: TRBJ2-7
V: TRBV12-3/TRBV12-4
size: -

CDR3: CASSLEEGQENEKLFF
J: TRBJ1-4
V: TRBV7-9
size: -

CDR3: CASSHPPSPGFSYEQYF
J: TRBJ2-7
V: TRBV4-2
size: -

CDR3: CSVYRGVSDTQYF
J: TRBJ2-3
V: TRBV29-1
size: -

CDR3: CASNLAGGDEQFF
J: TRBJ2-1
V: TRBV19
size: -

CDR3: CASSEGTGGPYEQYF
J: TRBJ2-7
V: TRBV5-1
size: -

CDR3: CAIKGLAGARYEQYF
J: TRBJ2-7
V: TRBV10-3
size: -

CDR3: CASSLAGKYEQYF
J: TRBJ2-7
V: TRBV27
size: -

CDR3: CASSQGRQGSSPLHF
J: TRBJ1-6
V: TRBV4-3
size: -

CDR3: CAATSTGIRYEQYF
J: TRBJ2-7
V: TRBV28
size: -

CDR3: CASSTGMNQPQHF
J: TRBJ1-5
V: TRBV6-5
size: -

CDR3: CASSQSFTGFDGYTF
J: TRBJ1-2
V: TRBV4-3
size: -

CDR3: CSVGEGYRGQETQYF
J: TRBJ2-5
V: TRBV29-1
size: -